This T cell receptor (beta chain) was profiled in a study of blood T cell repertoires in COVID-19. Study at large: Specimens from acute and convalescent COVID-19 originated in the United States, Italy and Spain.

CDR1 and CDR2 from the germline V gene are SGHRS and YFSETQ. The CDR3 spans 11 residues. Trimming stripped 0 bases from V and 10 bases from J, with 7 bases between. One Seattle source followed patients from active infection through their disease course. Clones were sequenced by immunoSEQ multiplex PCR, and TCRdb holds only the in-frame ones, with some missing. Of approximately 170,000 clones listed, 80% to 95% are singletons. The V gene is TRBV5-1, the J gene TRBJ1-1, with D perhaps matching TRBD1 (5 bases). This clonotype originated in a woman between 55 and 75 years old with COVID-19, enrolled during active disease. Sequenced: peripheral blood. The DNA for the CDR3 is TGCGCCAGCAGCTTGGCAGGGCCAGCTTTCTTT. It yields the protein CASSLAGPAFF.